A selection of T cell receptor beta chains follows, all from one sample in a study of T cell repertoires in cytomegalovirus infection. Their antigen targets remain unknown. From the reads, TCRdb called clonotypes with MiXCR, one entry per CDR3 protein. The sample contains under 50,000 distinct CDR3 sequences, approximately 22% of which appear only once. Sample: PBMCs, sequenced either directly or after in vitro stimulation (not recorded which). These receptor sequences come from a human donor in good health (CMV status not recorded). Some clones in this sample may be carry-over from other donors' samples. Both conserved end residues are part of each CDR3. D genes are given only for firm matches. Some rows have no size entry. The others give once, few or many, or a class for an expanded clone.

TRBV7-6	many	TRBJ2-7	NA	CASSLVAYEQYF	TGTGCCAGCAGCTTAGTAGCCTACGAGCAGTACTTC
TRBV12-3/TRBV12-4	many	TRBJ2-2	NA	CASRPDRNTGELFF	TGTGCCAGCAGACCAGACAGGAACACCGGGGAGCTGTTTTTT
TRBV20-1	NA	TRBJ2-5	NA	CSASLATQYF	TGCAGTGCTAGCTTGGCGACCCAGTACTTC
TRBV4-1	NA	TRBJ2-5	TRBD2	CASSQDPAGGPPQETQYF	TGCGCCAGCAGCCAAGATCCCGCGGGGGGCCCTCCGCAAGAGACCCAGTACTTC
TRBV18	once	TRBJ1-1	NA	CASSPGLDTEAFF	TGTGCCAGCTCACCGGGACTGGACACTGAAGCTTTCTTT
TRBV7-7	many	TRBJ2-5	TRBD2	CASSLAGWETQYF	TGTGCTAGCAGCTTAGCGGGGTGGGAGACCCAGTACTTC
TRBV7-6	few	TRBJ2-7	NA	CASSSGPTGEQYF	TGTGCCAGCAGCTCCGGCCCAACGGGCGAGCAGTACTTC
TRBV19	many	TRBJ2-1	TRBD2	CASSPSGRGGNEQFF	TGTGCCAGTAGTCCTAGCGGGAGGGGCGGCAATGAGCAGTTCTTC
TRBV27	NA	TRBJ2-7	NA	CASSFYSPTVETYEQYF	TGTGCCAGCAGTTTCTATTCACCGACCGTGGAAACCTACGAGCAGTACTTC
TRBV12-3/TRBV12-4	NA	TRBJ2-2	TRBD2	CASSPGGMRTGELFF	TGTGCCAGCAGCCCGGGGGGGATGCGCACCGGGGAGCTGTTTTTT
TRBV20-1	few	TRBJ2-1	TRBD1	CSAKDRGVWDEQFF	TGCAGTGCCAAAGACAGGGGGGTCTGGGATGAGCAGTTCTTC
TRBV2	few	TRBJ1-2	NA	CASSDEDGYGYTF	TGTGCCAGCAGTGACGAGGACGGCTATGGCTACACCTTC
TRBV4-1	once	TRBJ2-5	NA	CASSQGVALGVQETQYF	TGCGCCAGCAGCCAAGGAGTTGCACTAGGGGTTCAAGAGACCCAGTACTTC
TRBV7-8	few	TRBJ2-7	TRBD2	CASSTRASGSIFMREQYF	TGTGCCAGCAGCACACGGGCTAGCGGGAGTATTTTCATGCGCGAGCAGTACTTC
TRBV7-9	few	TRBJ1-2	NA	CASSLTGFYGYTF	TGTGCCAGCAGCTTGACAGGATTCTATGGCTACACCTTC
TRBV7-9	many	TRBJ2-1	NA	CASSPPGQRNEQFF	TGTGCCAGCAGCCCCCCGGGCCAACGGAATGAGCAGTTCTTC
TRBV18	few	TRBJ1-3	TRBD1	CASSPMGGQGDTIYF	TGTGCCAGCTCACCAATGGGCGGACAGGGGGACACCATATATTTT
TRBV27	NA	TRBJ1-5	NA	CASMTVGSNQPQHF	TGTGCCAGCATGACAGTGGGTAGCAATCAGCCCCAGCATTTT
TRBV9	NA	TRBJ2-3	NA	CASSVETPGDTQYF	TGTGCCAGCAGCGTTGAGACCCCCGGTGATACGCAGTATTTT